The clone carrying this T cell receptor beta chain was seen only a few times. Its specificity is unknown. MiXCR, applied by TCRdb to the RT-PCR reads, yields one record per CDR3 protein. The repertoire includes more than 700,000 distinct CDR3 sequences, 21% of them detected once, and around 9.6% sits in the top ten. These data originate in a study of response to subunit inactivated influenza vaccine. Study-wide results and limits: New T cells are recruited in small numbers by each seasonal influenza vaccination, according to the authors' suggestion.

V dropped 7 bases and J dropped 4; count of bases not matched to a gene: 3. Germline lookup yields CDR1 SQVTM and CDR2 ANQGSEA. CDR3 length equals 12 residues. This chain links TRBV29-1 with TRBJ2-2; 7 bases map to TRBD1. The sample consisted of PBMCs from blood, taken 5 to 6 days after vaccination. The source of this sequence is a middle-aged man who received an inactivated influenza vaccine. The CDR3 loop is CSGGQFTGELFF. The CDR3 DNA reads as TGCAGCGGGGGACAGTTCACCGGGGAGCTGTTTTTT.